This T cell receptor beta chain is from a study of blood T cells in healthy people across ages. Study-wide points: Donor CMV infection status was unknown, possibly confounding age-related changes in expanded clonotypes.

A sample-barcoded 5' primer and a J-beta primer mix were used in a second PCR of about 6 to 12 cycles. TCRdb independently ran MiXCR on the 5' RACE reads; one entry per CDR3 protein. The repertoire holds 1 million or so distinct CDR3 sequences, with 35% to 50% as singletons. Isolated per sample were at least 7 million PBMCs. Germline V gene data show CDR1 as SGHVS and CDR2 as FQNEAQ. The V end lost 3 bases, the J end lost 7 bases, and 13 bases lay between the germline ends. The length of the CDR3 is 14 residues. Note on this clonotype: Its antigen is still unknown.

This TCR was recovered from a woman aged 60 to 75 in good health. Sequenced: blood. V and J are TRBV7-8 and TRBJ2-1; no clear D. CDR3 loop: CASSFGSPLNEQFF. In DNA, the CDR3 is TGTGCCAGCAGCTTCGGCTCCCCTTTGAATGAGCAGTTCTTC.